This T cell receptor beta chain was documented in a study of blood T cells in healthy people across ages. Study-level findings and limits: Diversity of TCR beta per million T cells declined in a roughly linear way with age. TCR beta diversity correlated strongly with naive T cell percentage. Both naive CD4+ cell counts and diversity were greater in long-lived donors than in aged donors. Diversity estimated from one million T cells was considered an underestimate.

Germline V CDR1 and CDR2: SGHTA, FQGNSA. The CDR3 extends over 15 amino acids. Trimming shortened V by 0 bases and J by 5 bases, and 13 bases separated the two germline ends. Through a sample-barcoded 5' primer and a J-beta primer mix, a second PCR was run for roughly 6 to 11 cycles. TCRdb reanalysed the 5' RACE reads using MiXCR and keeps one entry per CDR3 protein. The sample consists of about 680,000 distinct CDR3 sequences, roughly 49% of them appearing once. On this clonotype itself: Its antigen is undetermined.

The source material was blood. This chain connects TRBV7-2 to TRBJ2-5, with a possible D match to TRBD2 (5 bases). The receptor's source is a woman aged 55 to 70 in good health. As DNA, the CDR3 is TGTGCCAGCAGCTTAGCGCTAGGGAGCCGGGAGACCCAGTACTTC. This translates into CASSLALGSRETQYF.